A selection of T cell receptor beta chains follows, all from one sample in a study of cytomegalovirus exposure and HLA in healthy donors. The protocol was immunoSEQ multiplex PCR, while the TCRdb copy is restricted to in-frame clones and leaves out a portion. The sample yields 250,000 to 350,000 clones, 75% to 90% seen once. What was sequenced was PBMCs. These TCRs come from a man aged 35-49 years in good health and CMV-seropositive. CDR3s include the opening cysteine and the closing phenylalanine or tryptophan. Each record gives: J gene, V gene, clone size, CDR3 protein. Size is stated for part of the rows, as once, few or many counts, or as a class when the clone is expanded.

J: TRBJ2-3; V: TRBV15; size: .; CDR3: CATRDTSRFNTQYF
J: TRBJ2-7; V: TRBV7-9; size: .; CDR3: CSSSLAQGGPRPYEQYF
J: TRBJ2-7; V: TRBV27; size: .; CDR3: CASSLLPGGYEQYF
J: TRBJ1-5; V: TRBV18; size: few; CDR3: CASSPSVDSNQPQHF
J: TRBJ2-2; V: TRBV18; size: once; CDR3: CASSRASANTGELFF
J: TRBJ1-2; V: TRBV6-6; size: .; CDR3: CASSYGTTNYGYTF
J: TRBJ2-7; V: TRBV6-1; size: .; CDR3: CASSEWAGYYEQYF
J: TRBJ2-7; V: TRBV11-2; size: once; CDR3: CASSRDISYEQYF
J: TRBJ2-5; V: TRBV6-1; size: .; CDR3: CASSELSWEQYF
J: TRBJ2-7; V: TRBV18; size: .; CDR3: CASSPRRGTNEQYF
J: TRBJ1-4; V: TRBV7-9; size: .; CDR3: CASSLGGRELFF
J: TRBJ1-5; V: TRBV7-2; size: few; CDR3: CASSLSSDSNQPQHF
J: TRBJ2-7; V: TRBV5-1; size: .; CDR3: CASSLPRTGGSEQYF
J: TRBJ2-7; V: TRBV27; size: .; CDR3: CASSFGLGAPDYEQYF
J: TRBJ2-7; V: TRBV5-8; size: .; CDR3: CASSLGTGGYEQYF
J: TRBJ1-1; V: TRBV5-1; size: few; CDR3: CASSSTGANTEAFF
J: TRBJ2-7; V: TRBV5-1; size: .; CDR3: CASKPMWAGGSYEQYF
J: TRBJ2-2; V: TRBV7-2; size: few; CDR3: CASSGGLLNTGELFF
J: TRBJ1-2; V: TRBV5-6; size: .; CDR3: CASSSRQGSYGYTF
J: TRBJ1-2; V: TRBV30; size: .; CDR3: CACHRGSNYGYTF
J: TRBJ2-5; V: TRBV15; size: .; CDR3: CATSPGGDGETQYF
J: TRBJ1-1; V: TRBV6-1; size: .; CDR3: CASSERGTVSALEAFF
J: TRBJ1-5; V: TRBV7-6; size: few; CDR3: CASSLVGGNQPQHF
J: TRBJ2-7; V: TRBV19; size: .; CDR3: CASSIGSGRIYEQYF
J: TRBJ2-1; V: TRBV29-1; size: .; CDR3: CSVGLRSHLNEQFF
J: TRBJ2-1; V: TRBV7-2; size: once; CDR3: CASSLGQHNEQFF
J: TRBJ2-1; V: TRBV28; size: .; CDR3: CASSAPRGAGGSYNEQFF
J: TRBJ2-5; V: TRBV7-2; size: .; CDR3: CASSLESGQETQYF
J: TRBJ2-5; V: TRBV7-2; size: once; CDR3: CASSILGREQETQYF
J: TRBJ1-5; V: TRBV6-5; size: .; CDR3: CASSYSGAAQWPQHF
J: TRBJ2-2; V: TRBV5-1; size: .; CDR3: CASSLTTGNTGELFF
J: TRBJ1-1; V: TRBV5-4; size: .; CDR3: CASSPDRGLMNTEAFF
J: TRBJ2-2; V: TRBV2; size: .; CDR3: CASSPRTGGEAGELFF
J: TRBJ2-7; V: TRBV2; size: .; CDR3: CASRPSTSGTYEQYF
J: TRBJ2-3; V: TRBV9; size: .; CDR3: CASSAPKGGAFRTDTQYF
J: TRBJ2-5; V: TRBV18; size: .; CDR3: CASSEDRGKETQYF
J: TRBJ1-4; V: TRBV7-9; size: .; CDR3: CASSPQRTGSEKLFF
J: TRBJ2-1; V: TRBV5-6; size: .; CDR3: CASSLGGSYNEQFF
J: TRBJ2-5; V: TRBV5-1; size: .; CDR3: CASSLTSSAETQYF
J: TRBJ2-1; V: TRBV19; size: .; CDR3: CASKVEAASGRDEQFF
J: TRBJ2-5; V: TRBV6-1; size: .; CDR3: CASSDSRGVWETQYF
J: TRBJ1-2; V: TRBV6-5; size: .; CDR3: CASGRLGQGNYGYTF
J: TRBJ2-6; V: TRBV19; size: .; CDR3: CASKNVHSGANVLTF
J: TRBJ2-1; V: TRBV12-5; size: .; CDR3: CASGRTDFPYNEQFF
J: TRBJ1-2; V: TRBV9; size: .; CDR3: CASSPSGRGTGGYTF
J: TRBJ2-1; V: TRBV4-2; size: .; CDR3: CASSQEGWLAGGGNEQFF
J: TRBJ1-4; V: TRBV6-5; size: few; CDR3: CASSWTGGEEKLFF
J: TRBJ1-5; V: TRBV18; size: .; CDR3: CASSPLQGSHQPQHF
J: TRBJ2-5; V: TRBV28; size: .; CDR3: CASSSDRVGETQYF
J: TRBJ1-2; V: TRBV28; size: .; CDR3: CASQTGGYGYTF
J: TRBJ1-5; V: TRBV28; size: .; CDR3: CASSSRWGTGSQPQHF
J: TRBJ2-1; V: TRBV7-9; size: .; CDR3: CASSLMRREAYNEQFF
J: TRBJ2-7; V: TRBV28; size: few; CDR3: CASKGQVYEQYF
J: TRBJ2-5; V: TRBV27; size: .; CDR3: CASIPQGGNQETQYF
J: TRBJ2-7; V: TRBV27; size: .; CDR3: CASSFTGASPYEQYF